This T cell receptor beta chain was sequenced during a study of T-cell reconstitution after alpha-beta-depleted transplantation in children. Looked up from germline, CDR1 is SGHRS and CDR2 is YFSETQ. V shed 4 bases and J 9 bases; nucleotides not matched to a gene: 2. The CDR3 loop spans 12 amino acids. The authors prepared the TCRbeta library with unique molecular identifiers. TCRdb fed the PCR reads into MiXCR, producing one record per CDR3 protein. The sample holds 350,000 to 450,000 distinct CDR3 sequences, roughly 22% seen once. The material was PBMCs from the stem cell graft donor, obtained from the stem cell graft. The V call is TRBV5-1, the J call TRBJ2-1, with 9 bases lining up with TRBD2. The source is a human donor who donated a stem cell graft to a child with acute myeloid leukemia. The CDR3 DNA sequence: TGCGCCAGCAGCGAGCGGGAGGCTGAGCAGTTCTTC. As protein: CASSEREAEQFF.